This T cell receptor (beta chain) was recorded in a study of T cells in Graves' hyperthyroidism and ophthalmopathy. General study findings and limits: In the blood, most expanded thyroid clonotypes above 0.001 appeared as well.

CDR1 is SGDLS, CDR2 YYNGEE, per germline. The CDR3 consists of 14 residues. The J segment lost 7 bases and the V segment lost 2 bases, leaving 7 bases of the junction unmatched. A word on this clonotype: As yet, its antigen is unknown.

Researchers amplified the TCR beta CDR3 regions from RNA transcripts. With the HTBI primer set, the TCR CDR3 went through a first round of RT-PCR. Using its own MiXCR run on the multiplex PCR reads, TCRdb lists one record per CDR3 protein. The sample consists of over 500,000 distinct CDR3 sequences, approximately 16% of them appearing once. Exclusion criteria comprised uncontrolled infection, other autoimmune disease, pregnancy or lactation. Clinical symptoms, serum thyroxine and TRAb, thyroid ultrasound and orbital computed tomography together formed the diagnostic basis. The chain couples TRBV9 to TRBJ1-2; 8 nucleotides align to TRBD1. The sequence came from a woman in her twenties or thirties with Graves' ophthalmopathy. Sequencing input: blood. The CDR3 DNA is TGTGCCAGCAGCGTGGACAGGGTTTCGGGTGGCTACACCTTC. Translation gives CASSVDRVSGGYTF.